The clone carrying this T cell receptor (beta chain) was found a few times. Antigen unknown. The data stem from a study of cytomegalovirus exposure and HLA in healthy donors. The V and J ends lost 2 bases and 3 bases, in that order; junction bases with no gene match: 5. The CDR3 extends over 15 amino acids. The V gene's germline CDR1 is SQVTM and CDR2 ANQGSEA. Each donor's status was that of a healthy bone marrow donor. General study results and limits: In a later analysis, a genetic analysis reported fewer productive-TCR N-insertions in an Asian-associated ancestry cluster than the cohort average. Information on immune exposure was restricted to one variable (CMV serostatus). Rare TCR sequences dominated, though some public TCRs recurred in many donors.

Amplification used 60 Vbeta primers and 13 Jbeta primers. Profiled with immunoSEQ multiplex PCR; TCRdb holds only in-frame clones, not every one. The sample includes about 130,000 clones, just over 70% of them seen just once. The chain couples TRBV29-1 to TRBJ2-1; 9 positions match TRBD1. The sequencing sample was made of PBMCs. The origin of this receptor is a woman aged 55-70 years in good health and CMV-seropositive. As DNA, the CDR3 is TGCAGCGTTGAACGTACAGGGGGCTACTACAATGAGCAGTTCTTC. Translated: CSVERTGGYYNEQFF.